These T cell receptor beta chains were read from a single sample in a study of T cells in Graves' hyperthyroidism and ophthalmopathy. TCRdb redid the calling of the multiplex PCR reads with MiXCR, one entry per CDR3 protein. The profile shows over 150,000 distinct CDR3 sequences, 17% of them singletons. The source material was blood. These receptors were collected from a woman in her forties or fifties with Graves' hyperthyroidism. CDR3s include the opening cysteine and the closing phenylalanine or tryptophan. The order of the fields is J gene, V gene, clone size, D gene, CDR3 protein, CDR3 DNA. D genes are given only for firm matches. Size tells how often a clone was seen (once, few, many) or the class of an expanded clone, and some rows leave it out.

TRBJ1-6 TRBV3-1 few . CASSQDSPNSPLHF TGTGCCAGCAGCCAAGACAGTCCTAATTCACCCCTCCACTTT
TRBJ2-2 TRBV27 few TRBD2 CASSFVAGGTGELFF TGTGCCAGCAGTTTTGTAGCGGGAGGGACCGGGGAGCTGTTTTTT
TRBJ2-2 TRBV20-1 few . CSARVTGDAGELFF TGCAGTGCTAGAGTTACGGGGGACGCCGGGGAGCTGTTTTTT
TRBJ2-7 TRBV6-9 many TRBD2 CASSYFGGAGYEQYF TGTGCCAGCAGTTACTTCGGGGGGGCAGGGTACGAGCAGTACTTC
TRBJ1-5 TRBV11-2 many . CASSHGWGAGNQPQHF TGTGCCAGCAGCCATGGGTGGGGGGCAGGCAATCAGCCCCAGCATTTT
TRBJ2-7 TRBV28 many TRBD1 CASSQGTGRKQYF TGTGCCAGCAGCCAGGGGACAGGGAGAAAGCAGTACTTC
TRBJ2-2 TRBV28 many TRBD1 CAGRQGANTGELFF TGTGCCGGCAGACAGGGGGCGAACACCGGGGAGCTGTTTTTT
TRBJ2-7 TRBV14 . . CASSQGGLVGTYEQYF TGTGCCAGCAGCCAAGGGGGGCTAGTGGGTACCTACGAGCAGTACTTC
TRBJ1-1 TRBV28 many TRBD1 CASSSPGQGNTEAFF TGTGCCAGCAGTAGTCCGGGACAGGGAAACACTGAAGCTTTCTTT
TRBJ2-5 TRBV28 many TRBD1 CASRTGTGGQETQYF TGTGCCAGCAGAACCGGGACAGGGGGTCAAGAGACCCAGTACTTC
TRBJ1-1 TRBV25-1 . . CASSGGGGDTEAFF TGTGCCAGCAGTGGGGGGGGGGGGGACACTGAAGCTTTCTTT
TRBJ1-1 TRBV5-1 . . CASSLEGGVSEAFF TGCGCCAGCAGCTTGGAGGGGGGAGTCTCTGAAGCTTTCTTT
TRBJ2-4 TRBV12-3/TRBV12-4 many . CASSPRADKNIQYF TGTGCCAGCAGTCCCCGGGCGGACAAAAACATTCAGTACTTC
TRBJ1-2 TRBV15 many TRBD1 CATSRGGQYYGYTF TGTGCCACCAGCAGAGGGGGACAGTACTATGGCTACACCTTC
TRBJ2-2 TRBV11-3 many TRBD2 CASSHRTGGVGELFF TGTGCCAGCAGCCACCGGACGGGAGGAGTCGGGGAGCTGTTTTTT
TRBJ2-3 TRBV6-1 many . CASISTDTQYF TGTGCCAGCATATCCACAGATACGCAGTATTTT
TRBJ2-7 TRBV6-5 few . CASSYTRFSDPPYEQYF TGTGCCAGCAGTTACACTCGATTTAGTGACCCGCCCTACGAGCAGTACTTC
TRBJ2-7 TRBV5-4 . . CASSPGQYEQYF TGTGCCAGCAGCCCCGGACAGTACGAGCAGTACTTC
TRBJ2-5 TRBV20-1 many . CSARSGGAGETQYF TGCAGTGCTAGATCTGGGGGCGCAGGAGAGACCCAGTACTTC
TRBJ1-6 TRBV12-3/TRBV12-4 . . CASSEGNNSPLHF TGTGCCAGCAGTGAGGGGAATAATTCACCCCTCCACTTT
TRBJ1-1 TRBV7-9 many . CASTKRQLNTEAFF TGTGCCAGCACCAAAAGACAGTTGAACACTGAAGCTTTCTTT
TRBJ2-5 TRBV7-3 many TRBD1 CASSSSGTGRETQYF TGTGCCAGCAGCTCCTCCGGGACAGGACGGGAGACCCAGTACTTC
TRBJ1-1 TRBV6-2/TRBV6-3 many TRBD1 CASSGQGRTEAFF TGTGCCAGCAGCGGACAGGGTAGAACTGAAGCTTTCTTT
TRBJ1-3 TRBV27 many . CASSALVSGNTIYF TGTGCCAGCTCGGCGTTAGTCTCTGGAAACACCATATATTTT
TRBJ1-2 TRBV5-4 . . CASSSPAGVHGYTF TGTGCCAGCAGCTCCCCAGCTGGGGTCCATGGCTACACCTTC
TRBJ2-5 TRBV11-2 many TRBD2 CASSPGRVETQYF TGTGCCAGCAGCCCCGGGAGGGTGGAGACCCAGTACTTC
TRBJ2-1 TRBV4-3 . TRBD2 CASSQERTSGHNEQFF TGCGCCAGCAGCCAAGAGCGGACTAGCGGACACAATGAGCAGTTCTTC
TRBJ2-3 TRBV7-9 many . CASSLGGVTQYF TGTGCCAGCAGCTTAGGTGGCGTTACGCAGTATTTT
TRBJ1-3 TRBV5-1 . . CASSSTGIGAGNTIYF TGCGCCAGCAGCTCCACAGGGATCGGAGCGGGAAACACCATATATTTT
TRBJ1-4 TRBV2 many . CASRGGTGNEKLFF TGTGCCAGCCGGGGGGGGACGGGTAATGAAAAACTGTTTTTT
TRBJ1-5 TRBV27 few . CASSPTGQPQHF TGTGCCAGCAGTCCCACCGGTCAGCCCCAGCATTTT
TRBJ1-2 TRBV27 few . CATATNYGYTF TGTGCCACAGCTACTAACTATGGCTACACCTTC
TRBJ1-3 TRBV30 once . CAWSLSGTIYF TGTGCCTGGAGTTTATCGGGCACCATATATTTT
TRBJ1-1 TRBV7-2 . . CASSREGGNTEAFF TGTGCCAGCAGCCGGGAGGGCGGTAACACTGAAGCTTTCTTT
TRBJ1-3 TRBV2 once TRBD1 CASSGWTGRNTIYF TGTGCCAGCAGTGGGTGGACAGGGAGAAACACCATATATTTT
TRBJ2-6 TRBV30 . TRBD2 CAWSVFTSGTSGANVLTF TGTGCCTGGAGTGTATTTACTAGCGGGACCTCTGGGGCCAACGTCCTGACTTTC
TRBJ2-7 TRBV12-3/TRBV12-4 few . CASSLGTRSYGQYF TGTGCCAGCAGTTTGGGGACAAGGTCCTACGGGCAGTACTTC
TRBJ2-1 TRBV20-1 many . CSPAAGEGEQFF TGCAGCCCAGCAGCAGGGGAGGGCGAGCAGTTCTTC
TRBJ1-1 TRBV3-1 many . CASSHIFVTEENTEAFF TGTGCCAGCAGCCATATTTTCGTAACGGAGGAGAACACTGAAGCTTTCTTT
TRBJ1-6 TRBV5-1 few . CASSLAGGPVNSPLHF TGCGCCAGCAGCTTGGCCGGGGGGCCTGTTAATTCACCCCTCCACTTT
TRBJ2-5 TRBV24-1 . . CATSQKETQYF TGTGCCACCAGTCAAAAAGAGACCCAGTACTTC
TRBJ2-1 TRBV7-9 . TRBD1 CASSPRGDRGYNEQFF TGTGCCAGCAGCCCGAGGGGAGACAGGGGTTACAATGAGCAGTTCTTC
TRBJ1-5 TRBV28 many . CASSLDIQPQHF TGTGCCAGCAGTTTAGACATCCAGCCCCAGCATTTT
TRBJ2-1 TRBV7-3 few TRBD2 CASSSQGTSLFF TGTGCCAGCAGCTCCCAGGGGACTAGCCTGTTCTTC
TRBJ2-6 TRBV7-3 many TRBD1 CASSLFGTGSSGANVLTF TGTGCCAGCAGCTTATTTGGGACAGGGAGCTCTGGGGCCAACGTCCTGACTTTC
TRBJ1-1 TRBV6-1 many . CASRQAGNTEAFF TGTGCCAGTAGACAGGCCGGGAACACTGAAGCTTTCTTT
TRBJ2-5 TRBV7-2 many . CASSLALTETQYF TGTGCCAGCAGCTTAGCATTGACAGAGACCCAGTACTTC
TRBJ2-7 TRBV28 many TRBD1 CASRPGQGANYEQYF TGTGCCAGCAGGCCGGGACAGGGGGCGAACTACGAGCAGTACTTC
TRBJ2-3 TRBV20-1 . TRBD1 CSARAHRGRLTDTQYF TGCAGTGCTAGAGCACACAGGGGGCGCCTCACAGATACGCAGTATTTT
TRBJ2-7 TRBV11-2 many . CASSQESEQYF TGTGCCAGCAGCCAGGAGAGCGAGCAGTACTTC
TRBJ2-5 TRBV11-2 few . CASSSYRDSETQYF TGTGCCAGCAGCTCCTACCGGGACTCGGAGACCCAGTACTTC
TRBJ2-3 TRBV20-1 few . CSASLGRTTTDTQYF TGCAGTGCCTCACTGGGGCGGACGACCACAGATACGCAGTATTTT
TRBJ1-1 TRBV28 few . CASSLPGYTGAFF TGTGCCAGCAGTTTACCGGGCTACACAGGTGCTTTCTTT
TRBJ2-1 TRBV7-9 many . CASSLAREYNEQFF TGTGCCAGCAGCTTGGCGCGGGAATACAATGAGCAGTTCTTC
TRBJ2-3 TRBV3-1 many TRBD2 CASRGLAGGTDTQYF TGTGCCAGCAGGGGACTAGCGGGGGGCACAGATACGCAGTATTTT
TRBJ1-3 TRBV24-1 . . CATTDTSGNTIYF TGTGCCACCACTGACACCTCTGGAAACACCATATATTTT